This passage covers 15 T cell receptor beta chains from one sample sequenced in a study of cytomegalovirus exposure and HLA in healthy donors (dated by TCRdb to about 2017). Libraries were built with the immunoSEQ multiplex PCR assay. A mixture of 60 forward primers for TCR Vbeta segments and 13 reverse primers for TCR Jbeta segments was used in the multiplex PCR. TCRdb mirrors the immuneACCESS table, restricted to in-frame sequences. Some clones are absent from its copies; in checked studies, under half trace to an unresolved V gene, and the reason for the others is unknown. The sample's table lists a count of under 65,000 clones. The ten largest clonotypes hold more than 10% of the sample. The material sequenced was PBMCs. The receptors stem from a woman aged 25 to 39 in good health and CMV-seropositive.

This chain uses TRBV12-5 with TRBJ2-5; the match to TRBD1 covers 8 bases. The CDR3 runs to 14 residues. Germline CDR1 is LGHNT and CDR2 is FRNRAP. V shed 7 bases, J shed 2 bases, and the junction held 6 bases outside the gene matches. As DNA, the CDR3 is TGTGCTAGTGCCTCCGGGACAGGTCAAGAGACCCAGTACTTC. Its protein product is CASASGTGQETQYF.

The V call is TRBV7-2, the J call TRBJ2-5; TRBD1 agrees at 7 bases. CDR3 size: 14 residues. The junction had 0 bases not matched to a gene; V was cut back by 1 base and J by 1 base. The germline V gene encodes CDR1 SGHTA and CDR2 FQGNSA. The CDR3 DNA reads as TGTGCCAGCAGCTTAGACAGGGGCCAAGAGACCCAGTACTTC. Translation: CASSLDRGQETQYF.

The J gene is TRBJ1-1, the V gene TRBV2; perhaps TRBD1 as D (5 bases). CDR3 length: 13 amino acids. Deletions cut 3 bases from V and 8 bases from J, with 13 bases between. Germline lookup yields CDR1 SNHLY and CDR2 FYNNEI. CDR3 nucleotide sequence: TGTGCCAGCAGTGATAGGGGTCTTGTCGAAGCTTTCTTT. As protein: CASSDRGLVEAFF.

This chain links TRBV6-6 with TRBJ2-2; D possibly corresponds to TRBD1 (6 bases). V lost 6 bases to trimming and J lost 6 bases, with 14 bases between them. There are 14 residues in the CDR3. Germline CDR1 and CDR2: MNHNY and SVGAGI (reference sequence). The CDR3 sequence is CASRQQGIPGELFF. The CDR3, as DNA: TGTGCCAGCAGACAACAGGGAATCCCCGGGGAGCTGTTTTTT.

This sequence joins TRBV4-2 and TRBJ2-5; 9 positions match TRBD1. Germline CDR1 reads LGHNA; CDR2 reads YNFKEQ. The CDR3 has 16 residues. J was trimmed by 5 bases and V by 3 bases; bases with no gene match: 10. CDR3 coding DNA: TGTGCCAGCAGCCATGGACAGGGGACCCAAAAGGAGACCCAGTACTTC. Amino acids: CASSHGQGTQKETQYF.

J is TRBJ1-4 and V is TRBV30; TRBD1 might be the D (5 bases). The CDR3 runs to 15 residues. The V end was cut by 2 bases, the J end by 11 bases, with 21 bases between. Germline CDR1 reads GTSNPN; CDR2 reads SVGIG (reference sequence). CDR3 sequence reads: CAWSPLNQGFWKLFF. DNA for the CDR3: TGTGCCTGGAGTCCCCTTAACCAGGGTTTTTGGAAACTGTTTTTT. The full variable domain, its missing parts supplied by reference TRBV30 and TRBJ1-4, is SQTIHQWPATLVQPVGSPLSLECTVEGTSNPNLYWYRQAAGRGLQLLFYSVGIGQISSEVPQNLSASRPQDRQFILSSKKLLLSDSGFYLCAWSPLNQGFWKLFFGSGTQLSVL.

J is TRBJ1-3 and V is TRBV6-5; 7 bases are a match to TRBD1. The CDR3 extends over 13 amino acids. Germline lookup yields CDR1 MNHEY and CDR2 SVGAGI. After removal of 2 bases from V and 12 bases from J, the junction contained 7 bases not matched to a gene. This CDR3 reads CASSYTDRTVIYF. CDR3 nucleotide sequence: TGTGCCAGCAGTTACACGGACAGGACGGTCATATATTTT.

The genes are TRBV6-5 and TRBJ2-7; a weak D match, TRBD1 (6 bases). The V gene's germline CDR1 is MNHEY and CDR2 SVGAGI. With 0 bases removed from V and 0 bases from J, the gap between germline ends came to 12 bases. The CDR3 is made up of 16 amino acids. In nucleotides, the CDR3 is TGTGCCAGCAGTTACTCGATGGGACATAACTCCTACGAGCAGTACTTC. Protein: CASSYSMGHNSYEQYF.

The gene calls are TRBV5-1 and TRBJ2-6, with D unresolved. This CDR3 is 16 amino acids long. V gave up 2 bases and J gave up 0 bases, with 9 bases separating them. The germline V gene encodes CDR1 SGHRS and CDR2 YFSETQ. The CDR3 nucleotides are TGCGCCAGCAGCTTATTTTCCCTCTCTGGGGCCAACGTCCTGACTTTC. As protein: CASSLFSLSGANVLTF.

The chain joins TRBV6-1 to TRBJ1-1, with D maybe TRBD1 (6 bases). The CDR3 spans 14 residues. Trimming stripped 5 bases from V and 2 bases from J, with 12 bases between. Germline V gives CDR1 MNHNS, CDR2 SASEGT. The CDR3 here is CASSFWDTNTEAFF. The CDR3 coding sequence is TGTGCCAGCAGTTTTTGGGACACAAACACTGAAGCTTTCTTT.

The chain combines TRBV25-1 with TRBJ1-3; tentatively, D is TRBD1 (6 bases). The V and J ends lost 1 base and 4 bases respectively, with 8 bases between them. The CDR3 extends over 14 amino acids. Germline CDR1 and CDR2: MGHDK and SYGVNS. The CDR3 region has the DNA TGTGCCAGCAGTGAATCAGGGGCCGGAAACACCATATATTTT. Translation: CASSESGAGNTIYF.

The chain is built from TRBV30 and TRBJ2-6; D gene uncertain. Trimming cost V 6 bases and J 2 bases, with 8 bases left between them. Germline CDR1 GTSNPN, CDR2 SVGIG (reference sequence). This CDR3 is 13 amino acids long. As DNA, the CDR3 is TGTGCCTGTGACACGCCTGGGGCCAACGTCCTGACTTTC. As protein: CACDTPGANVLTF.

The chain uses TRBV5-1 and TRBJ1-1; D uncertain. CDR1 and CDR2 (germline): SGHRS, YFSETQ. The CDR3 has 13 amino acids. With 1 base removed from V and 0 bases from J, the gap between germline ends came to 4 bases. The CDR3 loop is CASSLTLNTEAFF. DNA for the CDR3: TGCGCCAGCAGCTTGACACTGAACACTGAAGCTTTCTTT.

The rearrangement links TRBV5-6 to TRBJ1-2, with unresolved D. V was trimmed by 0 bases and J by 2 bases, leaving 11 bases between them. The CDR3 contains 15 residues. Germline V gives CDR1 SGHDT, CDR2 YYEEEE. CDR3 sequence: CASSLVEGGNYGYTF. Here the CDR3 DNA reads TGTGCCAGCAGCTTGGTGGAGGGCGGGAACTATGGCTACACCTTC.

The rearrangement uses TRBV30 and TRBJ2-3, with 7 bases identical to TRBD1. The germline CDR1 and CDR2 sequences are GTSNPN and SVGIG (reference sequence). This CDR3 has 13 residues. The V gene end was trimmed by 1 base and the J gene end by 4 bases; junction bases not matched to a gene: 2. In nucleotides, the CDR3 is TGTGCCTGGAGTGGACAGGGCCCAGATACGCAGTATTTT. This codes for CAWSGQGPDTQYF.